This T cell receptor beta chain was sequenced for a study of blood T cells in healthy people across ages. CDR3 length: 16 residues. With 1 base removed from V and 19 bases from J, the gap between germline ends came to 26 bases. Looked up from germline, CDR1 is SGHTA and CDR2 is FQGNSA. Together with a sample-barcoded 5' primer, a J-beta primer mix was included in a second PCR lasting about 6 to 11 cycles. From the 5' RACE reads, TCRdb called clonotypes with MiXCR, one entry per CDR3 protein. In the table there are just under 900,000 distinct CDR3 sequences, about 28% of which are singletons. This chain uses TRBV7-2 with TRBJ1-6, with a possible D match to TRBD1 (6 bases). This clonotype was sampled from a woman aged 80 or over in good health. Specimen: blood. In DNA, the CDR3 is TGTGCCAGCAGCTTAGTTCTGGGGGCGCTTAATTCACCCCCTCACTTT. Translation: CASSLVLGALNSPPHF.